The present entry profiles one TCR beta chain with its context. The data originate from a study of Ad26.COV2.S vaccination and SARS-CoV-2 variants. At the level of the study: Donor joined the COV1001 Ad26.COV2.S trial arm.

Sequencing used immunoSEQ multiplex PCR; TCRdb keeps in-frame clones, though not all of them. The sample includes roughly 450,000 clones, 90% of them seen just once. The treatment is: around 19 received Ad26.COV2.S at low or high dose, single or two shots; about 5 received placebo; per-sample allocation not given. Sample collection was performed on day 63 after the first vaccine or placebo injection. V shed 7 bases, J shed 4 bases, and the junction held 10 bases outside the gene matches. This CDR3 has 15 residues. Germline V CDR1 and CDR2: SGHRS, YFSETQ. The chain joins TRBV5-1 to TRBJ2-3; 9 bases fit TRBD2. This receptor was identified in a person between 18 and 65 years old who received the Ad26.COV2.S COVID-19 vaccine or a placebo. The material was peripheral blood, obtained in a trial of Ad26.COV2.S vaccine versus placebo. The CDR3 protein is CASGTKAGGPDTQYF. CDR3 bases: TGCGCCAGCGGCACAAAAGCGGGAGGACCAGATACGCAGTATTTT.